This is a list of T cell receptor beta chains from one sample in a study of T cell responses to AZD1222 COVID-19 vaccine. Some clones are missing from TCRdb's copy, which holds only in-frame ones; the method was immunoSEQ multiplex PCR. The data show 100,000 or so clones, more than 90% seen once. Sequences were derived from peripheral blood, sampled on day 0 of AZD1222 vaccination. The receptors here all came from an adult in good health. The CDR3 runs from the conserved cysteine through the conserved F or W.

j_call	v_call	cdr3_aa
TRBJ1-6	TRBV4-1	CASSQDWSSPLHF
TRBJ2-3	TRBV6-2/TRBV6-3	CASSWPGLAATDTQYF
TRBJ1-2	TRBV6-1	CASSDTGEWGYTF
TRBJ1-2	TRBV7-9	CASSLGAQPSSTF
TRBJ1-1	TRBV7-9	CASSLAYGGGNTEAFF
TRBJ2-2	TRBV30	CAWSGGGGTGELFF
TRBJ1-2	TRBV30	CAWSPGQGKNGYTF
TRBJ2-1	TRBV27	CASSRTNEQFF
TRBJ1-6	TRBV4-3	CASSQGGGDNSPLHF
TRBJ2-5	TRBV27	CASRLWDQETQYF
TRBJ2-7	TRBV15	CATSRDPSYEQYF
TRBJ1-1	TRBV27	CASRFGALGTEAFF
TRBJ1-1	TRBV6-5	CASSLRDRGEAFF
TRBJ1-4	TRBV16	CASSQSTGNGKLFF
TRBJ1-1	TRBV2	CASRARLEGTEAFF
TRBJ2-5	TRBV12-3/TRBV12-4	CASSLGGLTQYF
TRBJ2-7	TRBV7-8	CASSLGGSRVEQYF
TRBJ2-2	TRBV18	CASSLTGGAGTGELFF
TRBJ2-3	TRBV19	CASRQAGEADTQYF
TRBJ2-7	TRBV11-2	CASSLLQGGHYEQYF
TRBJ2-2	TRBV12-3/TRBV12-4	CASTDRNTGELFF
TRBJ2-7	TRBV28	CASSSTPLYEQYF
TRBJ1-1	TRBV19	CASSRTSNTEAFF
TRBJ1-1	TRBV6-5	CASSNPGGFTEAFF
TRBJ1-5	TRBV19	CASSINGLGNQPQHF
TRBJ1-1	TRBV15	CATSRETGYTEAFF
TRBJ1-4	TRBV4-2	CASSQSGGDEKLFF
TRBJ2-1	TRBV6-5	CASSYWAGVNEQFF
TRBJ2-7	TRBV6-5	CASRHRYEQYF
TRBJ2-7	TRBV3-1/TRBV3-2	CASSQDPGGGSSYEQYF
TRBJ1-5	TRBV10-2	CASSRTGGQVGNQPQHF
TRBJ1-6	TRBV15	CATSRDWGNSPLHF
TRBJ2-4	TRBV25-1	CARLAGGPWVNIQYF
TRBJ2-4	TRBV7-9	CASSLEQGNIQYF
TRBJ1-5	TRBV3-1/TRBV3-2	CASSLGPTIPNQPQHF
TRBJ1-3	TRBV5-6	CASTAGGPWSGNTIYF
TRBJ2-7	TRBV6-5	CASSSGTSGRYEQYF
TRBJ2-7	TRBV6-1	CASSEARGSSYEQYF
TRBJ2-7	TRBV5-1	CASSLGPGLAHYEQYF
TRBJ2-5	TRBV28	CASSPIQRQGKETQYF
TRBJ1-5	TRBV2	CASSLGNSNQPQHF
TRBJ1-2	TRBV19	CASSNIHERNINYGYTF
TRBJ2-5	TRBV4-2	CASSQGGLAEETQYF
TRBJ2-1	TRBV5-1	CASCRTGNNEQFF